The 17 T cell receptor beta chains in this list originate from one sample, sequenced in a study of beta chain features in type 1 diabetes. Their cognate antigens are unknown. Study-level results: There was a moderate but significant shortening of TCRB CDR3s in all four CD4+ subsets of Type 1 diabetes patients.

Isolated RNA was reverse transcribed in full, so expressed TCRB transcripts were sequenced. Produced via immunoSEQ multiplex PCR; TCRdb's table is partial and in-frame only. This sample has 300,000 to 450,000 clones, with roughly 13% found just once. The material sequenced was naive CD4+ T cells from blood. These receptors were obtained from a young woman with type 1 diabetes.

This clone was picked up a small number of times. V gene TRBV15 combines with J gene TRBJ2-2; maybe TRBD2 (5 bases). V shed 8 bases and J shed 8 bases, with 30 bases lying between them. This CDR3 spans 18 amino acids. From germline, CDR1 is LNHNV and CDR2 YYDKDF (reference sequence). CDR3 loop: CATLPPWSGERVLGELFF. The CDR3 nucleotides read TGTGCCACCCTCCCCCCGTGGAGCGGCGAAAGGGTGTTAGGGGAGCTGTTTTTT. The complete variable domain, with remaining parts taken from reference TRBV15 and TRBJ2-2, reads DAMVIQNPRYQVTQFGKPVTLSCSQTLNHNVMYWYQQKSSQAPKLLFHYYDKDFNNEADTPDNFQSRRPNTSFCFLDIRSPGLGDTAMYLCATLPPWSGERVLGELFFGEGSRLTVL.

V is TRBV20-1 and J is TRBJ1-1; TRBD1 is a possible D gene (6 bases). CDR1 is DFQATT and CDR2 is SNEGSKA in the germline V gene (reference sequence). V lost 6 bases and J lost 8, with 10 bases in between. The CDR3 contains 10 residues. Written as DNA, the CDR3 is TGCAGTGCGATCGGGACAGAAGCTTTCTTT. It yields the protein CSAIGTEAFF.

V and J are TRBV7-9 and TRBJ1-1; a weak D match, TRBD1 (6 bases). The CDR3 is made up of 13 amino acids. From germline, CDR1 is SEHNR and CDR2 FQNEAQ (reference sequence). V lost 5 bases, J lost 5 bases, and 12 bases lay in between. Written as DNA, the CDR3 is TGTGCCAGCAGCCTAGTCAGGGGTACTGAAGCTTTCTTT. Its protein is CASSLVRGTEAFF.

In this sample, this clone turned up a few times. The J gene is TRBJ2-7, the V gene TRBV19; perhaps TRBD2 as D (6 bases). V gave up 0 bases and J gave up 3 bases, with 9 bases separating them. This CDR3 is built from 14 residues. The germline V gene has CDR1 LNHDA and CDR2 SQIVND (reference sequence). CDR3 DNA: TGTGCCAGTAGTATAGACGGGGGTTTCTACGAGCAGTACTTC. This gives the protein CASSIDGGFYEQYF.

The chain carries TRBV27 and TRBJ2-7; a possible D gene is TRBD1 (6 bases). The CDR3 contains 13 residues. Germline V gives CDR1 MNHEY, CDR2 SMNVEV (reference sequence). V was trimmed by 8 bases and J by 0 bases, leaving 11 bases between them. CDR3 sequence reads: CASQGQSSYEQYF. CDR3 DNA: TGTGCCAGCCAAGGACAGAGCTCCTACGAGCAGTACTTC.

The chain is built from TRBV5-1 and TRBJ2-1; 12 bases are shared with TRBD1. V shed 0 bases and J 8 bases; nucleotides not matched to a gene: 3. Germline V lookup: CDR1 SGHRS, CDR2 YFSETQ. The CDR3 consists of 15 residues. Written as DNA, the CDR3 is TGCGCCAGCAGCTTGGCGGGACAGGGGGCGCATGAGCAGTTCTTC. It encodes CASSLAGQGAHEQFF. Full variable domain (rest looked up from reference TRBV5-1 and TRBJ2-1): KAGVTQTPRYLIKTRGQQVTLSCSPISGHRSVSWYQQTPGQGLQFLFEYFSETQRNKGNFPGRFSGRQFSNSRSEMNVSTLELGDSALYLCASSLAGQGAHEQFFGPGTRLTVL.

This chain uses TRBV5-1 with TRBJ2-1; 14 bases are a match to TRBD2. Germline CDR1 reads SGHRS; CDR2 reads YFSETQ. CDR3 size: 17 residues. V lost 3 bases, J lost 10 bases, and 12 bases stayed unmatched. In DNA form, the CDR3 reads TGCGCCAGCAGCTCCAGGAGGGGGACTAGCGGGAGTGACGAGCAGTTCTTC. Translation: CASSSRRGTSGSDEQFF.

This clone has only a few counts. This chain links TRBV2 with TRBJ1-2, with 7 bases that match TRBD1. The CDR3 loop spans 14 amino acids. Unmatched junction bases numbered 8, after V lost 8 bases and J lost 2 bases. CDR1 is SNHLY and CDR2 is FYNNEI in the germline V gene. CDR3 DNA: TGTGCCAGCTCACGTCAGGGGGTCAACTATGGCTACACCTTC. Protein: CASSRQGVNYGYTF.

The chain uses TRBV13 and TRBJ2-3, with D maybe TRBD2 (5 bases). CDR1 and CDR2 (germline): PRHDT, FYEKMQ (reference sequence). Trimming removed 5 bases at V and 3 bases at J, with 9 bases between. The CDR3 extends over 13 amino acids. The CDR3 spells CASSTRLTDTQYF. In DNA, the CDR3 is TGTGCCAGCAGCACTAGACTGACAGATACGCAGTATTTT.

This clone was seen only a few times. The chain has TRBV28 and TRBJ2-2; the D gene is possibly TRBD1 (5 bases). CDR1 and CDR2 from the germline V gene are MDHEN and SYDVKM. This CDR3 spans 12 amino acids. V was pared by 7 bases and J by 4 bases, with 7 bases between. CDR3 in amino acids: CASMDTTGELFF. Here the CDR3 DNA reads TGTGCCAGCATGGACACCACCGGGGAGCTGTTTTTT.

In its sample, this clone was seen a few times. Its ends do not fully match the called genes, so a read error is possible. The chain links TRBV7-7 to TRBJ2-1; 7 bases are a match to TRBD2. This CDR3 region has 13 residues. From germline, CDR1 is SSHAT and CDR2 FNYEAQ (reference sequence). CDR3 sequence (DNA): TGTGCTAGCAGTCAACTAGCGAACAATGAGCAGTTCTTC. This gives the protein CASSQLANNEQFF.

V usage is TRBV5-1 and J usage is TRBJ2-5, with D maybe TRBD2 (5 bases). V dropped 4 bases and J dropped 2 bases, with 18 bases sitting between them. The length of the CDR3 is 16 residues. Germline lookup yields CDR1 SGHRS and CDR2 YFSETQ. CDR3 in DNA: TGCGCCAGCAGCAGTTCGACACACCCGGGGCAAGAGACCCAGTACTTC. Amino acids: CASSSSTHPGQETQYF.

This clone was picked up a small number of times. The J gene is TRBJ1-1, the V gene TRBV9, with TRBD1 matching 7 bases. Per the germline V gene, CDR1 is SGDLS and CDR2 is YYNGEE. V shed 3 bases and J 1 base; nucleotides not matched to a gene: 3. The CDR3 covers 14 residues. CDR3 nucleotides: TGTGCCAGCAGCGCAAACAGGGGGAACACTGAAGCTTTCTTT. It translates to CASSANRGNTEAFF.

This clone was recorded a few times. V is TRBV10-3 and J is TRBJ2-5; 10 bases align to TRBD1. Germline V gene sequence: CDR1 ENHRY, CDR2 SYGVKD. With V trimmed by 10 bases and J by 5 bases, 7 bases remained unmatched. This CDR3 region has 13 residues. This chain's CDR3 is CATTGTGEETQYF. For the CDR3, the DNA is TGTGCCACCACCGGGACAGGGGAGGAGACCCAGTACTTC.

This chain joins TRBV13 and TRBJ2-7, with D possibly TRBD1 on 6 matching bases. The V end was cut by 5 bases, the J end by 3 bases, with 14 bases between. Germline CDR1 is PRHDT and CDR2 is FYEKMQ (reference sequence). The CDR3 totals 14 residues. The CDR3 DNA follows: TGTGCCAGCAGCCCTCCGGGACACGTCTACGAGCAGTACTTC. Translated, it gives CASSPPGHVYEQYF.

This clone has just a few counts. V gene TRBV12-5 combines with J gene TRBJ2-5, with TRBD2 matching over 13 bases. Germline assignment: CDR1 LGHNT and CDR2 FRNRAP. Losses at the gene ends were 5 bases for V and 2 bases for J; bases not matched to a gene: 5. This CDR3 has 16 residues. CDR3 loop: CASGRGTSGEQETQYF. CDR3 nucleotide sequence: TGTGCTAGTGGTCGTGGGACTAGCGGGGAACAAGAGACCCAGTACTTC. Filled out from reference TRBV12-5 and TRBJ2-5, the complete variable domain reads DARVTQTPRHKVTEMGQEVTMRCQPILGHNTVFWYRQTMMQGLELLAYFRNRAPLDDSGMPKDRFSAEMPDATLATLKIQPSEPRDSAVYFCASGRGTSGEQETQYFGPGTRLLVL.

The chain has TRBV27 and TRBJ1-6; D possibly corresponds to TRBD1 (6 bases). Per the germline V gene, CDR1 is MNHEY and CDR2 is SMNVEV (reference sequence). The CDR3 has 15 residues. The V end lost 2 bases, the J end lost 5 bases, and 10 bases lay between the germline ends. CDR3 sequence reads: CASSLENRDNSPLHF. The CDR3, as DNA: TGTGCCAGCAGTTTAGAGAACAGGGATAATTCACCCCTCCACTTT.